This T cell receptor (beta chain) was recovered during a study of radiotherapy plus CTLA-4 blockade in lung cancer. On this clone itself: What it binds is unknown.

The repertoire was sequenced with immunoSEQ multiplex PCR; TCRdb's copy has only in-frame clones and lacks some. The data contain approximately 98,000 clones, 75% to 90% of them singletons. Study conclusions and caveats: The study found tumor-derived TCR clones expanded in blood after radiotherapy plus ipilimumab.

The CDR3 is made up of 14 amino acids. Germline V CDR1 and CDR2: GTSNPN, SVGIG (reference sequence). The ends were cut back, 2 bases at V and 4 bases at J, with 11 bases in the middle. The receptor was isolated from a human donor with non-small cell lung cancer who had a partial response to radiotherapy plus ipilimumab. This specimen consisted of peripheral blood, obtained from a patient treated with radiotherapy plus ipilimumab. The chain recombines TRBV30 with TRBJ2-2; tentative D call: TRBD2 (6 bases). CDR3 in DNA: TGTGCCTGGAGTTTGACTAGAGGCACCGGGGAGCTGTTTTTT. It yields the protein CAWSLTRGTGELFF. Full variable domain (rest looked up from reference TRBV30 and TRBJ2-2): SQTIHQWPATLVQPVGSPLSLECTVEGTSNPNLYWYRQAAGRGLQLLFYSVGIGQISSEVPQNLSASRPQDRQFILSSKKLLLSDSGFYLCAWSLTRGTGELFFGEGSRLTVL.